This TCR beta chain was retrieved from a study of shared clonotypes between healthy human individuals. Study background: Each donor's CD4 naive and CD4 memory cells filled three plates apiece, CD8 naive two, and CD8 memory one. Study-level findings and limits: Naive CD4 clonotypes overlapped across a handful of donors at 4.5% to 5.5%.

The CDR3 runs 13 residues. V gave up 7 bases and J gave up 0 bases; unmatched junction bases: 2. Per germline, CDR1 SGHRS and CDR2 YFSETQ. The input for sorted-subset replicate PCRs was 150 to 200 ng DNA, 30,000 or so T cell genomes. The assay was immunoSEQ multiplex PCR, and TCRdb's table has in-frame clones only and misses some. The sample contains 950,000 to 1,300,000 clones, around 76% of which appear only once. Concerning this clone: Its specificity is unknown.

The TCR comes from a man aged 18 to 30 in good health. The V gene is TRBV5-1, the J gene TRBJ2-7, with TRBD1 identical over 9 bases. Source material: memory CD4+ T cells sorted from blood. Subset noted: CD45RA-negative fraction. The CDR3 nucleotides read TGCGCCAGCGGGACAGGGCACTCCTACGAGCAGTACTTC. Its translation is CASGTGHSYEQYF.